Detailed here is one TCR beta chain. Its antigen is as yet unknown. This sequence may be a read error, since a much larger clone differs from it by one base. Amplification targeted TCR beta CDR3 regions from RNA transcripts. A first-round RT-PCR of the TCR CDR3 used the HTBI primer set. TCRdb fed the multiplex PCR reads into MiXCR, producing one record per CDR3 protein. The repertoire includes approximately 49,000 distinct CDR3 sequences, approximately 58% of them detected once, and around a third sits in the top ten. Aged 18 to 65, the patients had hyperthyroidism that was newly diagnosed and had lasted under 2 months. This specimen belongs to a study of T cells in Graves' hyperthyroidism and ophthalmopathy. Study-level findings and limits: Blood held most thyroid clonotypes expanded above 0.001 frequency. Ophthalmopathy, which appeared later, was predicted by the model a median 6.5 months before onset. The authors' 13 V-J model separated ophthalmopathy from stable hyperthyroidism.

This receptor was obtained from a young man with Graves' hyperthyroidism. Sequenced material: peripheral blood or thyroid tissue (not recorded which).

The CDR3 nucleotides are TGTGCCAGCAGCAACAAGACCAGGGGGCACGAGCGGTACTTC. It translates to CASSNKTRGHERYF. V usage is TRBV27 and J usage is TRBJ2-7; TRBD1 agrees at 8 bases. Germline values: CDR1 MNHEY, CDR2 SMNVEV (reference sequence). The CDR3 length is 14 residues.